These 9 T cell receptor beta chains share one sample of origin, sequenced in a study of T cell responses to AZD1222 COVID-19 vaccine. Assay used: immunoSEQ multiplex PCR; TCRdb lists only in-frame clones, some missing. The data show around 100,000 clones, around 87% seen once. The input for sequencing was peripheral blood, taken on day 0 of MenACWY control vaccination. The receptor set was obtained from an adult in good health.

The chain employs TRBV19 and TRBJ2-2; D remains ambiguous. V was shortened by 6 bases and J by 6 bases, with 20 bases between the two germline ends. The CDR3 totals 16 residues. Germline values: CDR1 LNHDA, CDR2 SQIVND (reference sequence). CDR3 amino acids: CASRPSAWGRPGELFF. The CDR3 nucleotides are TGTGCCAGTAGACCTTCTGCTTGGGGTCGGCCCGGGGAGCTGTTTTTT.

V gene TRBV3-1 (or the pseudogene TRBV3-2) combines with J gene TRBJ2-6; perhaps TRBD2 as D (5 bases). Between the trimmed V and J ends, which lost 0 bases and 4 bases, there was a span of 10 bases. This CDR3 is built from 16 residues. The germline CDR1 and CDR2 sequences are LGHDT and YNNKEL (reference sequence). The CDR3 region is CASSQDPGVGANVLTF. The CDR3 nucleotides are TGTGCCAGCAGCCAAGATCCCGGGGTGGGGGCCAACGTCCTGACTTTC.

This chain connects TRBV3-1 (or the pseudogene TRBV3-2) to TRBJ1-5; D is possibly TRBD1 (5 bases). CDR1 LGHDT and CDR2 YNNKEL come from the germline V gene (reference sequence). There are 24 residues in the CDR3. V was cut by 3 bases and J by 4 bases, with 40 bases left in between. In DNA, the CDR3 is TGTGCCAGCAGCCAGAACCATACGACGGGACCCCTTAGCCCACTTCTCAAAAAAAATCAGCCCCAGCATTTT. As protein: CASSQNHTTGPLSPLLKKNQPQHF.

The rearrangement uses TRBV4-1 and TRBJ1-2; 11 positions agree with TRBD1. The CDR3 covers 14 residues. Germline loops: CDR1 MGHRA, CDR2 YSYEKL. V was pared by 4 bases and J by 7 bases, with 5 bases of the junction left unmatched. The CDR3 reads CASSPLDRGLGYTF. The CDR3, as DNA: TGCGCCAGCAGCCCCCTGGACAGGGGGCTTGGCTACACCTTC.

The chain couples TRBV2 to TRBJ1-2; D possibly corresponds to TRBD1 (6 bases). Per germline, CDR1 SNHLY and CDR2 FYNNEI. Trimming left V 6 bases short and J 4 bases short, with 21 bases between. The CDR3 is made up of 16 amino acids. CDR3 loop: CASSPRTAQLSYGYTF. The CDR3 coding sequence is TGTGCCAGCAGCCCCAGGACAGCCCAGCTTTCCTATGGCTACACCTTC.

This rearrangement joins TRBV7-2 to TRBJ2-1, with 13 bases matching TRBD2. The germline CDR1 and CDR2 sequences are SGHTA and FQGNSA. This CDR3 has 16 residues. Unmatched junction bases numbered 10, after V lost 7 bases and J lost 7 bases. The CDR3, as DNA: TGTGCCAGCAACCAAAAGACTAGCGGGGGGTTAAATGAGCAGTTCTTC. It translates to CASNQKTSGGLNEQFF.

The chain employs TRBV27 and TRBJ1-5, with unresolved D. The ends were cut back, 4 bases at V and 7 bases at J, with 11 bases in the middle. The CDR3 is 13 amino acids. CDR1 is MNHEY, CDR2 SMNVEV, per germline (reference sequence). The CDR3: CASSSRRAQPQHF. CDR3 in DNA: TGTGCCAGCAGTTCCCGCCGGGCGCAGCCCCAGCATTTT.

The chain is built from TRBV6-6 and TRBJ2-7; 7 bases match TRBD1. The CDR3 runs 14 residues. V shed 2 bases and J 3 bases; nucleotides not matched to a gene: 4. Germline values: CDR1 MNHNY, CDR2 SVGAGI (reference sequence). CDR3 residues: CASSYARDSYEQYF. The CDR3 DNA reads TGTGCCAGCAGTTACGCCCGGGACAGCTACGAGCAGTACTTC.

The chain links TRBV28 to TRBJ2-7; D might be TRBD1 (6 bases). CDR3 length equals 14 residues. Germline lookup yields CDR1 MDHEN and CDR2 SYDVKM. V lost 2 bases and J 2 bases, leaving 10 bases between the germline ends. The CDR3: CASSLVGQTYEQYF. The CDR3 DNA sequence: TGTGCCAGCAGTTTAGTGGGACAAACCTACGAGCAGTACTTC.